The 10 T cell receptor beta chains below were found in one sample sequenced in a study of blood T cell dynamics during melanoma immunotherapy. Time point of the sample: week 3, after first cycle of checkpoint inhibitor. Assay used: immunoSEQ multiplex PCR; TCRdb lists only in-frame clones, some missing. The sample contains some 13,000 clones, around 86% of which appear only once. Sequences were derived from blood, sampled from a patient treated with checkpoint blockade. The receptors stem from a human donor with melanoma.

The chain uses TRBV11-3 and TRBJ2-5, with TRBD1 as a possible D gene (6 bases). V was clipped by 0 bases and J by 11 bases, with 10 bases between them. The CDR3 spans 12 residues. Germline CDR1 is SGHNT and CDR2 is YENEEA. CDR3 amino acids: CASSLDPTGQYF. As DNA, the CDR3 is TGTGCCAGCAGCTTAGACCCTACAGGGCAGTACTTC.

The V call is TRBV30, the J call TRBJ1-5; the match to TRBD1 covers 7 bases. Germline CDR1 is GTSNPN and CDR2 is SVGIG (reference sequence). The V and J ends lost 5 bases and 0 bases, in that order; junction bases with no gene match: 4. The CDR3 sequence is 14 residues long. This CDR3 reads CAWGTDYSNQPQHF. DNA of the CDR3: TGTGCCTGGGGGACAGACTATAGCAATCAGCCCCAGCATTTT.

The V call is TRBV4-3, the J call TRBJ2-1; D is perhaps TRBD1 (8 bases). CDR3 size: 16 residues. Trimming took off 0 bases at V and 6 bases at J, with 15 bases between the two ends. Germline V gene sequence: CDR1 LGHNA, CDR2 YSLEER. The CDR3 DNA reads as TGCGCCAGCAGCCAAGATACAGGGGGGGGGACCAATGAGCAGTTCTTC. It codes for CASSQDTGGGTNEQFF.

CDR3 sequence reads: CASSKTAGPEQYF. CDR3 in DNA: TGTGCCAGCAGCAAAACCGCAGGGCCCGAGCAGTACTTC. The rearrangement uses TRBV28 and TRBJ2-7, with a weak D call TRBD1 (5 bases). The V end lost 6 bases, the J end lost 6 bases, and 15 bases lay between the germline ends. Germline lookup yields CDR1 MDHEN and CDR2 SYDVKM. CDR3 length: 13 amino acids.

This clone has more than one count but fewer than ten. The chain recombines TRBV7-2 with TRBJ1-6; no clear D gene. This CDR3 comprises 16 residues. The V and J ends lost 7 bases and 7 bases respectively, with 20 bases between them. Germline V gene sequence: CDR1 SGHTA, CDR2 FQGNSA. CDR3 in DNA: TGTGCCAGCACCATGGCGGGATCGGGGAAAAATTCACCCCTCCACTTT. Translation gives CASTMAGSGKNSPLHF.

CDR3: CASSLHPPRVGNTEAFF. CDR3 DNA sequence: TGTGCCAGCAGCTTACACCCTCCACGAGTAGGCAATACTGAAGCTTTCTTT. This chain uses TRBV11-1 with TRBJ1-1; D is undetermined. There are 17 residues in the CDR3. Per germline, CDR1 SGHAT and CDR2 FQDESV (reference sequence). V dropped 2 bases and J dropped 5 bases, with 21 bases sitting between them.

The genes are TRBV6-5 and TRBJ2-2; D gene ambiguous. The CDR3 is 11 amino acids. V was shortened by 8 bases and J by 7 bases, with 8 bases between the two germline ends. Germline values: CDR1 MNHEY, CDR2 SVGAGI. CDR3 coding DNA: TGTGCCAGCTCGGTGGACGGGGAGCTGTTTTTT. Its translation is CASSVDGELFF.

This clone was seen a single time. This chain connects TRBV5-1 to TRBJ2-4; D is uncertain. The V gene lost 1 base and the J gene lost 10 bases, with 9 bases spanning the gap. Germline V CDR1 and CDR2: SGHRS, YFSETQ. CDR3 length: 12 amino acids. In DNA form, the CDR3 reads TGCGCCAGCAGCTTGACTGGCCAAATTCAGTACTTC. Residues: CASSLTGQIQYF.

The CDR3 DNA follows: TGTGCCAGCAGTTTGTTAGCCCCCGGGACAGCTTATAATTCACCCCTCCACTTT. It translates to CASSLLAPGTAYNSPLHF. The V call is TRBV27, the J call TRBJ1-6; 7 bases line up with TRBD1. CDR3 length equals 18 residues. CDR1 is MNHEY, CDR2 SMNVEV, per germline (reference sequence). V shed 3 bases, J shed 4 bases, and the junction held 12 bases outside the gene matches.

The V gene is TRBV6-5, the J gene TRBJ1-6; no clear D gene. Germline CDR1 reads MNHEY; CDR2 reads SVGAGI. Trimming removed 2 bases from V and 7 bases from J, with 15 bases in between. The CDR3 extends over 16 amino acids. Here the CDR3 reads CASSYRTVAGNSPLHF. In nucleotides, the CDR3 is TGTGCCAGCAGTTACAGAACAGTAGCGGGGAATTCACCCCTCCACTTT.